This TCR beta chain was documented in a study of blood T cell repertoires in COVID-19. With 1 base removed from V and 4 bases from J, the gap between germline ends came to 9 bases. Germline CDR1 is SGHTA and CDR2 is FQGNSA. This CDR3 comprises 14 residues. In the original processing: By means of reference gene primer amplification, nucleated cell counts were estimated. Assay used: immunoSEQ multiplex PCR; TCRdb lists only in-frame clones, some missing. The V and J calls and clone size were taken over from that table, and D and trimming were inferred from the DNA. The sample lists 45,000 to 65,000 clones; 85% to 90% were seen once.

The chain joins TRBV7-2 to TRBJ2-3; D is ambiguous. The sequenced material came from peripheral blood. This receptor was identified in a human donor in a cohort sampled during active COVID-19. The CDR3 sequence is CASSLVVYPDTQYF. CDR3 nucleotide sequence: TGTGCCAGCAGCTTAGTTGTCTACCCAGATACGCAGTATTTT.